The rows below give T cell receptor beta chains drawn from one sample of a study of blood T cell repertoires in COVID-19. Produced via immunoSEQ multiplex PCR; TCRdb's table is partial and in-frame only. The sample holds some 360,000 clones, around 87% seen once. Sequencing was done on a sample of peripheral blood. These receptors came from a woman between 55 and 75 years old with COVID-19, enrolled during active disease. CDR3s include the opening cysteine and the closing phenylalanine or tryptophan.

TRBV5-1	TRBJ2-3	CASSASGGVDTQYF
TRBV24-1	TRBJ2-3	CATSDPGQGTDTQYF
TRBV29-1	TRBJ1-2	CSVEQGEAHGYTF
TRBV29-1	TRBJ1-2	CSVGDRNYGYTF
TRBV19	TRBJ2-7	CASNGAETGYEQYF
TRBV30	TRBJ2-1	CAWRTSGGREEQFF
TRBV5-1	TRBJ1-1	CASSRGDRAKTEAFF
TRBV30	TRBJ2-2	CAWMTANTGELFF
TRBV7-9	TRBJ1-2	CASSQVGSGAGYTF
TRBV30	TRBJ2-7	CAWSVTGIVYEQYF
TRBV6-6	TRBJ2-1	CASSRTYPGTSGGWDNEQFF
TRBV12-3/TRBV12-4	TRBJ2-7	CASSLTGNEQYF
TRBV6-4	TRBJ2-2	CASSRDRGTGELFF
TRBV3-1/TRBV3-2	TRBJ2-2	CASSQVDTGELFF
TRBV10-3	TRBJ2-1	CAISGTGENYNEQFF
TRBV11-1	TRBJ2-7	CASSLGGSYEQYF
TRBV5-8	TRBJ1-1	CASSLRTISTEAFF
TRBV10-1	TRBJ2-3	CASSEAGKNPDTQYF
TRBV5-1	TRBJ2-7	CASSLDTRSSYEQYF
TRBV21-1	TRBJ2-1	CASSTDGQENYNEQFF
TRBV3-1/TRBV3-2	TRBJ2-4	CASSQVRGGLAKNIQYF
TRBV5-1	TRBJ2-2	CASSSGLAGGQNTGELFF
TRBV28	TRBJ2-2	CASDKFPAGELFF
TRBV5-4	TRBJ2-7	CASSEEGGVTKQYF
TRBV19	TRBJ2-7	CASSSLAEYEQYF
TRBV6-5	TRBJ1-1	CASRAEGAEIAEAFF
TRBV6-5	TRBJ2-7	CASSYPTDGLTYEQYF
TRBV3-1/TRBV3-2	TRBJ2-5	CASSQDLGGRETQYF
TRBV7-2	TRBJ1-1	CASSPHLGRGTEAFF
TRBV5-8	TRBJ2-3	CASSLPGGSTQYF
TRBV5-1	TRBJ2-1	CASSLAGTSGFNEQFF
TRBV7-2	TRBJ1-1	CASSLSTGREAFF
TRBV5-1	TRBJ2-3	CASSPRDRDSGDTQYF
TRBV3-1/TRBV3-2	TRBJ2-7	CASSQYLGGFAEQYF
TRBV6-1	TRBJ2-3	CASSEGAAADTQYF
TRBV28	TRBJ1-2	CASSRGQGAANYGYTF
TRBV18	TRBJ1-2	CASSPSRTQGIWGYGYTF
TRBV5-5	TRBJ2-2	CASSLASSTGELFF
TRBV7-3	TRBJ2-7	CASSPGGGLTYEQYF
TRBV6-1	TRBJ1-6	CASSEAMERKPLHF
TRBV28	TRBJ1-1	CASSFFSGATEAFF
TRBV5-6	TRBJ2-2	CASSPEDRDTGELFF